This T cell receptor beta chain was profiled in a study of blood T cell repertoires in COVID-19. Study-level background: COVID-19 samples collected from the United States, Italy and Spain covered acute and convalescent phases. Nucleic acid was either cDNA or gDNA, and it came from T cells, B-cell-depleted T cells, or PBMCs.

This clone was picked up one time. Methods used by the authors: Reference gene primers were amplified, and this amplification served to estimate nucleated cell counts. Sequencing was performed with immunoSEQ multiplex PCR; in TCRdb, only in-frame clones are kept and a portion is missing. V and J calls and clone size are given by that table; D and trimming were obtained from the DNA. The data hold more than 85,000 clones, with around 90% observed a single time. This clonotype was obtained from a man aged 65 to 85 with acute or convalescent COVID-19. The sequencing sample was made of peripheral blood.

CDR3 nucleotides: TGTGCCTCCCTTGACTACATGAACACTGAAGCTTTCTTT. It translates to CASLDYMNTEAFF. The rearrangement links TRBV27 to TRBJ1-1; no clear D. The CDR3 covers 13 residues. V was cut by 11 bases and J by 0 bases, with 13 bases left in between. CDR1 is MNHEY and CDR2 is SMNVEV in the germline V gene (reference sequence).